Shown below are 27 T cell receptor beta chains from a single sample sequenced in a study of shared clonotypes between healthy human individuals. TCRdb's table, derived via immunoSEQ multiplex PCR, lists solely in-frame clones and lacks some. Altogether millions of clones are present, 85% to 95% being singletons, with the ten largest covering around 0.4%. The sequenced sample consisted of naive CD4+ T cells from PBMCs. The subset here: CD45RA+ positively selected. Receptors were obtained from a man in his late teens or twenties in good health. Some clones in this sample may be carry-over from other donors' samples.

The rearrangement links TRBV18 to TRBJ2-4; possibly TRBD2 for D (6 bases). The CDR3 runs to 17 residues. V was shortened by 3 bases and J by 3 bases, with 18 bases between the two germline ends. The V gene's germline CDR1 is KGHSH and CDR2 LQKENI. In DNA, the CDR3 is TGTGCCAGCTCACCGCGCGGGGCCGGAGGTGGCAAAAACATTCAGTACTTC. Translating gives CASSPRGAGGGKNIQYF.

The rearrangement joins TRBV9 to TRBJ2-1, with TRBD1 matching 7 bases. V shed 5 bases and J 1 base; nucleotides not matched to a gene: 12. Germline lookup yields CDR1 SGDLS and CDR2 YYNGEE. The CDR3 covers 17 residues. In DNA form, the CDR3 reads TGTGCCAGCAGTTCTCAAGGTAGGGGGCGATCCTACAATGAGCAGTTCTTC. Translation: CASSSQGRGRSYNEQFF.

This clone appeared a single time. V is TRBV28 and J is TRBJ2-1, with 8 bases lining up with TRBD1. Germline loops: CDR1 MDHEN, CDR2 SYDVKM. The CDR3 consists of 15 residues. The V gene end was trimmed by 7 bases and the J gene end by 1 base; junction bases not matched to a gene: 6. This chain's CDR3 is CASKTGVWSYNEQFF. In DNA, the CDR3 is TGTGCCAGCAAGACAGGGGTATGGTCCTACAATGAGCAGTTCTTC.

The chain is built from TRBV6-1 and TRBJ2-2, with D perhaps TRBD2 (5 bases). The CDR3 runs to 13 residues. Trimming took 2 bases from V and 8 from J, leaving 9 bases between them. Germline CDR1 and CDR2: MNHNS and SASEGT. DNA of the CDR3: TGTGCCAGCAGTGAAACTAGTTTAGGGGAGCTGTTTTTT. It codes for CASSETSLGELFF.

V is TRBV7-9 and J is TRBJ2-2; D is perhaps TRBD1 or TRBD2 (5 bases each). The CDR3 consists of 16 residues. The germline gives CDR1 SEHNR, CDR2 FQNEAQ (reference sequence). V was trimmed by 3 bases and J by 4 bases, leaving 15 bases between them. The CDR3 nucleotides read TGTGCCAGCAGCTTCTCTTCTACGAGGGGCACCGGGGAGCTGTTTTTT. Encoded protein: CASSFSSTRGTGELFF.

The gene calls are TRBV27 and TRBJ2-5; 12 positions match TRBD2. The length of the CDR3 is 15 residues. Germline V lookup: CDR1 MNHEY, CDR2 SMNVEV (reference sequence). J lost 4 bases, V lost 5 bases, and 5 bases had no gene match. The CDR3 sequence: CASSRLAGGRETQYF. CDR3 sequence (DNA): TGTGCCAGCAGTCGCCTAGCGGGAGGGCGAGAGACCCAGTACTTC.

The genes are TRBV10-3 and TRBJ2-3, with D hard to call. The germline V gene has CDR1 ENHRY and CDR2 SYGVKD. The CDR3 loop spans 15 amino acids. V was trimmed by 11 bases and J by 0 bases, leaving 18 bases between them. The CDR3 loop reads CAVSLGFSSTDTQYF. CDR3 DNA: TGTGCCGTCTCGCTAGGGTTTTCTAGCACAGATACGCAGTATTTT.

The rearrangement links TRBV6-5 to TRBJ1-1, with 8 bases aligning to TRBD1. J lost 6 bases, V lost 1 base, and 4 bases had no gene match. The CDR3 spans 14 residues. CDR1 is MNHEY and CDR2 is SVGAGI in the germline V gene. Here the CDR3 reads CASSYWGQVSEAFF. The CDR3 DNA is TGTGCCAGCAGTTACTGGGGACAGGTATCTGAAGCTTTCTTT.

Turning to this clone: This CDR3 is also generated by other DNA sequences in the sample. The chain recombines TRBV28 with TRBJ2-5; 10 nucleotides match TRBD1. Per germline, CDR1 MDHEN and CDR2 SYDVKM. Trimming at V came to 6 bases and at J to 1 base, leaving 2 bases not matched to a gene. The CDR3 is made up of 14 amino acids. The CDR3 DNA follows: TGTGCCAGCAGCTGGGACAGGGGCCAAGAGACCCAGTACTTC. It codes for CASSWDRGQETQYF.

The rearrangement links TRBV6-1 to TRBJ2-7, with 8 nucleotides matching TRBD2. Looked up from germline, CDR1 is MNHNS and CDR2 is SASEGT. This CDR3 region has 15 residues. The V and J ends lost 6 bases and 2 bases, in that order; junction bases with no gene match: 9. The CDR3 is CASSLSGAGAYEQYF. The CDR3 DNA sequence: TGTGCCAGCAGCCTTAGCGGGGCGGGCGCCTACGAGCAGTACTTC.

The chain joins TRBV5-1 to TRBJ1-4; 8 bases are a match to TRBD1. Germline V gene lookup returns CDR1 SGHRS and CDR2 YFSETQ. The CDR3 length is 15 residues. V lost 0 bases and J lost 9; bases outside the gene matches: 7. CDR3 nucleotides: TGCGCCAGCAGCTTGGACGTACAGGGGGGGAAAAAACTGTTTTTT. This translates into CASSLDVQGGKKLFF.

Details on this clone: Other DNA sequences from this sample encode an identical CDR3 as well. For the CDR3, the DNA is TGTGCCAGCAGTTCAGGGGCAACTAATGAAAAACTGTTTTTT. Amino acids: CASSSGATNEKLFF. V and J are TRBV28 and TRBJ1-4; D may be TRBD1 (6 bases). Germline V gene data show CDR1 as MDHEN and CDR2 as SYDVKM. The germline V and J ends were trimmed by 4 bases and 0 bases, with 6 bases remaining between them. The CDR3 runs to 14 residues. The full variable domain, completed using reference TRBV28 and TRBJ1-4, is DVKVTQSSRYLVKRTGEKVFLECVQDMDHENMFWYRQDPGLGLRLIYFSYDVKMKEKGDIPEGYSVSREKKERFSLILESASTNQTSMYLCASSSGATNEKLFFGSGTQLSVL.

Remarks on this clone: Other DNA sequences in the same sample also yield this CDR3. This rearrangement joins TRBV28 to TRBJ2-1; D remains unclear. The germline V gene has CDR1 MDHEN and CDR2 SYDVKM. V gave up 2 bases and J gave up 0 bases, with 5 bases separating them. This CDR3 is built from 14 residues. CDR3 coding DNA: TGTGCCAGCAGTTTAACGGGCTCCTACAATGAGCAGTTCTTC. This translates into CASSLTGSYNEQFF.

A single count supports this clone. The chain is built from TRBV7-2 and TRBJ2-7; D perhaps matches TRBD1 (6 bases). Germline V gene lookup returns CDR1 SGHTA and CDR2 FQGNSA. There are 14 residues in the CDR3. V lost 5 bases and J 0 bases, leaving 11 bases between the germline ends. CDR3 coding DNA: TGTGCCAGCAGCATACAGGGAAGCTCCTACGAGCAGTACTTC. Encoded protein: CASSIQGSSYEQYF.

The rearrangement uses TRBV7-9 and TRBJ1-2, with 9 nucleotides matching TRBD1. V trimming: 5 bases; J trimming: 8 bases; junction bases outside the gene matches: 9. CDR3 length: 14 amino acids. Germline V CDR1 and CDR2: SEHNR, FQNEAQ (reference sequence). CDR3 amino acids: CASSLRDRVGGYTF. CDR3 coding DNA: TGTGCCAGCAGCCTCCGGGACAGGGTAGGAGGCTACACCTTC.

The genes are TRBV30 and TRBJ1-2; a weak D match, TRBD1 (5 bases). There are 11 residues in the CDR3. Germline CDR1 is GTSNPN and CDR2 is SVGIG (reference sequence). V dropped 7 bases and J dropped 4 bases, with 10 bases sitting between them. CDR3 nucleotide sequence: TGTGCCTCCCCGGACATCTATGGCTACACCTTC. Its protein product is CASPDIYGYTF.

The chain links TRBV19 to TRBJ2-1; 13 positions match TRBD2. J gave up 9 bases and V 2 bases, and 4 bases lay outside the gene matches. The CDR3 runs to 15 residues. Per the germline V gene, CDR1 is LNHDA and CDR2 is SQIVND (reference sequence). CDR3 coding DNA: TGTGCCAGTAGTATATCGGGACTAGCGGGAACTGAGCAGTTCTTC. It yields the protein CASSISGLAGTEQFF.

V is TRBV2 and J is TRBJ2-5; the D gene could be TRBD1 or TRBD2 (5 bases each). The J call is doubtful: the DNA matches TRBJ2-7 better. Germline CDR1 is SNHLY and CDR2 is FYNNEI. The CDR3 consists of 12 residues. CDR3 in DNA: TGTGCCAGTTGGGACGGGGCCTACGAGCAGTACTTC. It translates to CASWDGAYEQYF.

A single count supports this clone. The gene calls are TRBV5-1 and TRBJ2-3; a possible D gene is TRBD2 (6 bases). Trimming removed 3 bases from V and 0 bases from J, with 17 bases in between. CDR1 is SGHRS, CDR2 YFSETQ, per germline. The CDR3 sequence is 17 residues long. CDR3 coding DNA: TGCGCCAGCAGCTACATCTTGGGCGGGGTGAGCACAGATACGCAGTATTTT. Encoded protein: CASSYILGGVSTDTQYF.

The chain is built from TRBV7-7 and TRBJ2-1; a weak D match, TRBD2 (5 bases). The CDR3 length is 16 residues. The germline V gene encodes CDR1 SSHAT and CDR2 FNYEAQ (reference sequence). V was clipped by 1 base and J by 13 bases, with 23 bases between them. CDR3 sequence: CASSLVPGSSHADQFF. DNA of the CDR3: TGTGCCAGCAGCTTAGTTCCCGGGTCTAGCCACGCGGATCAGTTCTTC.

The chain carries TRBV28 and TRBJ2-1; 8 bases map to TRBD2. From germline, CDR1 is MDHEN and CDR2 SYDVKM. Unmatched junction bases numbered 14, after V lost 3 bases and J lost 10 bases. The CDR3 consists of 16 residues. CDR3 in DNA: TGTGCCAGCAGTTTCTCCGGGAGGGCCACGCCAGCCGAGCAGTTCTTC. It codes for CASSFSGRATPAEQFF. Based on the CDR3 plus reference TRBV28 and TRBJ2-1, the full variable domain is DVKVTQSSRYLVKRTGEKVFLECVQDMDHENMFWYRQDPGLGLRLIYFSYDVKMKEKGDIPEGYSVSREKKERFSLILESASTNQTSMYLCASSFSGRATPAEQFFGPGTRLTVL.

This clone has a single count. This sequence joins TRBV13 and TRBJ2-2, with TRBD2 identical over 15 bases. Germline V gene data show CDR1 as PRHDT and CDR2 as FYEKMQ (reference sequence). The CDR3 has 19 amino acids. V lost 5 bases, J lost 1 base, and 8 bases stayed unmatched. This CDR3 is CASSHGLAGGPKNTGELFF. CDR3 nucleotides: TGTGCCAGCAGCCACGGACTAGCGGGAGGGCCTAAGAACACCGGGGAGCTGTTTTTT.

A few counts support this clone. The rearrangement joins TRBV2 to TRBJ1-1; TRBD1 matches 7 bases. This CDR3 comprises 13 residues. V lost 6 bases to trimming and J lost 1 base; unmatched junction nucleotides: 2. From germline, CDR1 is SNHLY and CDR2 FYNNEI. The CDR3 DNA reads as TGTGCCAGCAGGACAGGGTGGAACACTGAAGCTTTCTTT. This sequence encodes CASRTGWNTEAFF.

The rearrangement uses TRBV9 and TRBJ2-5; 12 bases fit TRBD2. From germline, CDR1 is SGDLS and CDR2 YYNGEE. V was clipped by 3 bases and J by 4 bases; unmatched bases: 1. CDR3 length equals 14 residues. CDR3 protein: CASSATSGRETQYF. In DNA form, the CDR3 reads TGTGCCAGCAGCGCGACTAGCGGGAGAGAGACCCAGTACTTC.

V is TRBV30 and J is TRBJ2-3; D ambiguous. V was cut by 0 bases and J by 2 bases, with 12 bases left in between. The CDR3 consists of 15 residues. The V gene's germline CDR1 is GTSNPN and CDR2 SVGIG (reference sequence). DNA for the CDR3: TGTGCCTGGAGTGTTTTTGGGCTTTACACAGATACGCAGTATTTT. This gives the protein CAWSVFGLYTDTQYF.

This clone was seen a few times. This same CDR3 is encoded by further DNA sequences in the sample. The V and J genes are TRBV28 and TRBJ2-7; TRBD2 is a possible D gene (6 bases). Per the germline V gene, CDR1 is MDHEN and CDR2 is SYDVKM. V lost 3 bases to trimming and J lost 6 bases, with 6 bases between them. The CDR3 is 11 residues long. CDR3 in DNA: TGTGCCAGCAGTTTGGGGGGCGAGCAGTACTTC. This encodes CASSLGGEQYF.

The chain links TRBV6-5 to TRBJ2-5; possibly TRBD2 for D (5 bases). This CDR3 comprises 15 residues. Germline CDR1 MNHEY, CDR2 SVGAGI. V was pared by 2 bases and J by 5 bases, with 15 bases between. The CDR3 DNA follows: TGTGCCAGCAGTTACACCGAGGGAATTCCGGAGACCCAGTACTTC. This translates into CASSYTEGIPETQYF.